The entry below gives a single T cell receptor (beta chain) sequence along with its context. Busulfan-fludarabine conditioning, marrow transplant, and cyclophosphamide on days +3 and +4 were administered. This sample is drawn from a study of T cells after posttransplantation cyclophosphamide. The CDR3 runs to 18 residues. Trimming removed 4 bases from V and 8 bases from J, with 26 bases in between. The germline V gene has CDR1 MDHEN and CDR2 SYDVKM. Repertoires were generated with immunoSEQ multiplex PCR, while TCRdb's copy carries only in-frame clones and drops some. Of over 9,000 clones listed, just over 90% are singletons.

The starting material was PBMCs, obtained after allogeneic stem cell transplant with posttransplant cyclophosphamide. The chain couples TRBV28 to TRBJ1-4; tentatively, D is TRBD1 (6 bases). This clonotype originated in a female patient aged 25-39 years who received an allogeneic stem cell transplant from an unrelated donor, was CMV-positive, and had no GVHD. Some T cells may be provided by the graft donor. The CDR3 coding sequence is TGTGCCAGCAGTTACTACATCGGACACAGGGCCCTGGGGGAAAAACTGTTTTTT. Protein product: CASSYYIGHRALGEKLFF.